Below are 20 T cell receptor beta chains sequenced from a single sample in a study of OX40 agonist ivuxolimab in advanced cancers. Sequencing was performed with immunoSEQ multiplex PCR; in TCRdb, only in-frame clones are kept and a portion is missing. The sample holds around 50,000 clones, about 88% seen once. The sequences come from CD4+ or CD8+ T cells sorted from blood, collected in a trial of the OX40 agonist ivuxolimab. These receptors originate from an adult with an advanced solid tumor such as melanoma, head and neck, liver or kidney cancer.

The J gene is TRBJ1-3, the V gene TRBV6-5, with no clear D. The germline V gene encodes CDR1 MNHEY and CDR2 SVGAGI. The CDR3 is 15 amino acids. Trimming left V 6 bases short and J 0 bases short, with 12 bases between. The CDR3 region is CASRATDYSGNTIYF. The CDR3 bases are TGTGCCAGCAGAGCAACAGACTACTCTGGAAACACCATATATTTT.

V gene TRBV19 combines with J gene TRBJ2-3; D call uncertain. The CDR3 is 16 residues long. Germline CDR1 and CDR2: LNHDA and SQIVND (reference sequence). V lost 4 bases to trimming and J lost 1 base, with 15 bases between them. In DNA form, the CDR3 reads TGTGCCAGTAGTAGGGATTTCAGTACCCGCACAGATACGCAGTATTTT. Protein product: CASSRDFSTRTDTQYF.

On this clone itself: Other DNA sequences of this sample code for an identical CDR3. The chain carries TRBV6-5 and TRBJ1-4; D unresolved. V lost 0 bases, J lost 2 bases, and 1 base lay in between. The CDR3 runs 13 residues. From germline, CDR1 is MNHEY and CDR2 SVGAGI. CDR3 sequence reads: CASSYSTNEKLFF. CDR3 nucleotide sequence: TGTGCCAGCAGTTACTCGACTAATGAAAAACTGTTTTTT.

The rearrangement links TRBV6-1 to TRBJ1-4; no firm D call. The CDR3 has 13 amino acids. Germline values: CDR1 MNHNS, CDR2 SASEGT. V gave up 6 bases and J gave up 4 bases, with 9 bases separating them. This chain's CDR3 is CASRVRDNEKLFF. Here the CDR3 DNA reads TGTGCCAGCAGAGTACGGGATAATGAAAAACTGTTTTTT.

The V and J genes are TRBV6-6 and TRBJ2-2, with a possible D match to TRBD1 (7 bases). The CDR3 spans 15 residues. Germline loops: CDR1 MNHNY, CDR2 SVGAGI (reference sequence). V lost 5 bases and J lost 5, with 15 bases in between. The CDR3 DNA reads TGTGCCAGCAGTCCACTGCCAGGGGGGACCGGGGAGCTGTTTTTT. It yields the protein CASSPLPGGTGELFF.

The J gene is TRBJ2-7, the V gene TRBV6-5, with 9 bases matching TRBD2. The CDR3 has 14 amino acids. V trimming: 6 bases; J trimming: 5 bases; junction bases outside the gene matches: 8. Germline V CDR1 and CDR2: MNHEY, SVGAGI. The CDR3 here is CASRPGLANHEQYF. The DNA of the CDR3 is TGTGCCAGCAGACCGGGACTAGCTAACCACGAGCAGTACTTC.

The chain joins TRBV11-3 to TRBJ2-5; D is possibly TRBD2 (6 bases). The CDR3 consists of 13 residues. The V end was cut by 5 bases, the J end by 11 bases, with 18 bases between. Germline V lookup: CDR1 SGHNT, CDR2 YENEEA. CDR3 nucleotide sequence: TGTGCCAGCAGCCCCCGAGGGCGGGACGGGCAGTACTTC. It codes for CASSPRGRDGQYF.

This sequence joins TRBV18 and TRBJ2-5, with a possible D match to TRBD1 (6 bases). Trimming removed 2 bases at V and 7 bases at J, with 14 bases between. Germline V lookup: CDR1 KGHSH, CDR2 LQKENI. The CDR3 runs 14 residues. The CDR3 loop reads CASSPNRDTPTQYF. In DNA form, the CDR3 reads TGTGCCAGCTCACCAAACCGGGACACCCCGACCCAGTACTTC.

The rearrangement joins TRBV7-3 to TRBJ2-1, with unresolved D. The CDR3 extends over 13 amino acids. Trimming stripped 1 base from V and 10 bases from J, with 11 bases between. The germline V gene has CDR1 SGHTA and CDR2 FQGTGA. CDR3 residues: CASSLSGPGEQFF. CDR3 nucleotides: TGTGCCAGCAGCTTAAGTGGCCCCGGGGAGCAGTTCTTC.

The rearrangement joins TRBV5-6 to TRBJ2-4; 8 nucleotides agree with TRBD2. With 6 bases clipped from V and 7 bases from J, the junction kept 12 bases outside the gene matches. Germline V gene sequence: CDR1 SGHDT, CDR2 YYEEEE. The CDR3 is made up of 15 amino acids. The CDR3 reads CASTPDGGTSNIQYF. CDR3 nucleotides: TGTGCCAGCACACCTGACGGAGGGACTAGTAACATTCAGTACTTC.

This chain joins TRBV10-3 and TRBJ1-1; D is undetermined. The germline gives CDR1 ENHRY, CDR2 SYGVKD. Trimming took off 8 bases at V and 1 base at J, with 5 bases between the two ends. The CDR3 spans 11 residues. The CDR3 protein is CAIGENTEAFF. The CDR3 DNA sequence: TGTGCCATCGGGGAGAACACTGAAGCTTTCTTT.

This clone is termed medium-sized (0.01 to 0.1%). This rearrangement joins TRBV2 to TRBJ1-2, with 7 bases identical to TRBD1. Germline V gene data show CDR1 as SNHLY and CDR2 as FYNNEI. The J segment lost 4 bases and the V segment lost 0 bases, leaving 26 bases of the junction unmatched. This CDR3 contains 22 residues. CDR3: CASSEATNVHGAQWDRSYGYTF. CDR3 nucleotides: TGTGCCAGCAGTGAAGCGACGAACGTTCACGGTGCCCAATGGGACAGAAGCTATGGCTACACCTTC.

The chain employs TRBV19 and TRBJ1-2, with D uncertain. V lost 3 bases to trimming and J lost 7 bases, with 6 bases between them. Per the germline V gene, CDR1 is LNHDA and CDR2 is SQIVND (reference sequence). This CDR3 is 11 amino acids long. CDR3 protein: CASSIQAGYTF. The CDR3 nucleotides are TGTGCCAGTAGTATTCAAGCTGGCTACACCTTC.

The chain has TRBV19 and TRBJ2-1, with D uncertain. Germline-derived CDR1 and CDR2 are LNHDA and SQIVND (reference sequence). The CDR3 is 15 amino acids. Deletions cut 1 base from V and 4 bases from J, with 11 bases between. The CDR3 DNA is TGTGCCAGTAGTATAGGGCAGTTAGAGTACAATGAGCAGTTCTTC. This gives the protein CASSIGQLEYNEQFF.

This clone was counted between two and nine times. Other DNA sequences in the same sample also yield this CDR3. The chain is built from TRBV19 and TRBJ2-5, with D unresolved. Trimming removed 10 bases from V and 4 bases from J, with 10 bases in between. Per the germline V gene, CDR1 is LNHDA and CDR2 is SQIVND (reference sequence). The length of the CDR3 is 11 residues. The CDR3 spells CATRWGETQYF. The CDR3 coding sequence is TGTGCCACCAGATGGGGAGAGACCCAGTACTTC.

The rearrangement links TRBV4-1 to TRBJ2-1; D remains ambiguous. The CDR3 loop spans 17 amino acids. The germline gives CDR1 MGHRA, CDR2 YSYEKL. V was pared by 1 base and J by 2 bases, with 15 bases between. CDR3 sequence (DNA): TGCGCCAGCAGCCAAGTAGACTTAGGATTTACCTACAATGAGCAGTTCTTC. Its protein is CASSQVDLGFTYNEQFF.

The chain carries TRBV2 and TRBJ2-1; the match to TRBD2 covers 8 bases. The CDR3 extends over 13 amino acids. CDR1 is SNHLY and CDR2 is FYNNEI in the germline V gene. V lost 6 bases and J lost 9; bases outside the gene matches: 7. CDR3 in amino acids: CASRGTREGEQFF. The CDR3 bases are TGTGCCAGCAGGGGGACTAGGGAGGGTGAGCAGTTCTTC.

The chain joins TRBV18 to TRBJ2-5, with TRBD2 matching 8 bases. Looked up from germline, CDR1 is KGHSH and CDR2 is LQKENI. The junction had 8 bases not matched to a gene; V was cut back by 6 bases and J by 5 bases. CDR3 length: 14 amino acids. This chain's CDR3 is CASSGWEREETQYF. Written as DNA, the CDR3 is TGTGCCAGCTCCGGGTGGGAGCGGGAGGAGACCCAGTACTTC.

The chain combines TRBV19 with TRBJ1-1; weak D call: TRBD1 (6 bases). This CDR3 has 12 residues. Germline V gene sequence: CDR1 LNHDA, CDR2 SQIVND (reference sequence). V was clipped by 1 base and J by 11 bases, with 11 bases between them. The CDR3 DNA follows: TGTGCCAGTAGTATAGGCCAGGGGCGGGCTTTCTTT. Protein product: CASSIGQGRAFF.

The V gene is TRBV7-6, the J gene TRBJ2-3, with TRBD2 matching over 8 bases. Germline V gene lookup returns CDR1 SGHVS and CDR2 FNYEAQ. The V segment lost 1 base and the J segment 2 bases; nucleotides outside the gene matches: 5. This CDR3 spans 16 amino acids. The CDR3 here is CASSLGASGPTDTQYF. The CDR3 nucleotides read TGTGCCAGCAGCTTAGGCGCTAGCGGGCCCACAGATACGCAGTATTTT.